Below, one T cell receptor beta chain is given with its context. Its antigen remains unidentified. Germline CDR1 reads LGHNA; CDR2 reads YNFKEQ. J was trimmed by 6 bases and V by 0 bases; bases with no gene match: 12. The CDR3 sequence is 17 residues long. This specimen belongs to a study of shared clonotypes between healthy human individuals. Broader study findings: The researchers took only blood, and tissue repertoires probably look different.

Sequencing was performed on unsorted PBMC DNA using ten immunoSEQ deep assay plates. Only in-frame clones appear in the TCRdb table, and some are missing; sequencing was by immunoSEQ multiplex PCR. This table has fewer than 650,000 clones, over 60% appearing once. Nashville, Tennessee was home to all donors, who were Caucasian adults. It was about 100 million PBMCs that unsorted samples used for genomic DNA. This chain joins TRBV4-2 and TRBJ2-3, with 7 positions matching TRBD2. The origin of this receptor is a woman between 40 and 50 years old in good health. Some clones in this sample may be carry-over from other donors' samples. Sequences were obtained from PBMCs. The CDR3 bases are TGTGCCAGCAGCCAAGATCTGTCGGGGAGGGCCGGTGATACGCAGTATTTT. It encodes CASSQDLSGRAGDTQYF.